The 15 T cell receptor beta chains below all came from one sample that was sequenced in a study of regulatory T cells in long-lasting Graves disease. The time point here: persistent/refractory GD, antithyroid drugs over 5 years with positive TRAb. PBMC-extracted RNA yielded the TCR library. CDR3-region Arm-PCR and iRepertoire HTBI primers produced the TCR beta libraries. Each CDR3 protein is one row after TCRdb ran MiXCR on the multiplex PCR reads. The table has about 460,000 distinct CDR3 sequences, approximately 22% seen once. The source was peripheral blood mononuclear cells (PBMCs), collected when the disease was refractory, from a patient treated with antithyroid drugs. The receptors here all came from a female donor with Graves disease.

CDR3 sequence: CASRTGRGNTIYF. In nucleotides, the CDR3 is TGTGCCAGCAGGACTGGACGGGGAAACACCATATATTTT. The genes are TRBV12-3 or TRBV12-4 and TRBJ1-3; no reliable D call. Between the trimmed V and J ends, which lost 6 bases and 4 bases, there was a span of 10 bases. The CDR3 runs to 13 residues.

CDR3 in DNA: TGTGCCAGCAGCTTAAGCCCCGGGGACGGTGAGACCCAGTACTTC. The encoded protein is CASSLSPGDGETQYF. V usage is TRBV7-3 and J usage is TRBJ2-5; D tentatively fits TRBD1 or TRBD2 (5 bases each). There are 15 residues in the CDR3. V was pared by 1 base and J by 5 bases, with 14 bases between. Per germline, CDR1 SGHTA and CDR2 FQGTGA. Full variable domain (outside the CDR3, taken from reference TRBV7-3 and TRBJ2-5): GAGVSQTPSNKVTEKGKYVELRCDPISGHTALYWYRQSLGQGPEFLIYFQGTGAADDSGLPNDRFFAVRPEGSVSTLKIQRTERGDSAVYLCASSLSPGDGETQYFGPGTRLLVL.

The chain employs TRBV6-1 and TRBJ1-5; the match to TRBD1 covers 8 bases. Germline CDR1 MNHNS, CDR2 SASEGT. The CDR3 length is 15 residues. With 5 bases clipped from V and 6 bases from J, the junction kept 9 bases outside the gene matches. The CDR3 DNA follows: TGTGCCAGCAGTAAATGGGACAGGTCCGGTCAGCCCCAGCATTTT. It is translated as CASSKWDRSGQPQHF.

This chain links TRBV2 with TRBJ2-1, with D unresolved. The CDR3 has 15 residues. The germline gives CDR1 SNHLY, CDR2 FYNNEI. Trimming took off 5 bases at V and 1 base at J, with 12 bases between the two ends. Here the CDR3 DNA reads TGTGCCAGCAGTTCAGCAGCGCTGTCCTACAATGAGCAGTTCTTC. Its protein product is CASSSAALSYNEQFF.

This clonotype was seen many times. The rearrangement joins TRBV2 to TRBJ1-2, with D possibly matching TRBD1 (5 bases). Looked up from germline, CDR1 is SNHLY and CDR2 is FYNNEI. V lost 7 bases, J lost 6 bases, and 18 bases lay in between. The CDR3 loop spans 14 amino acids. The chain's CDR3 is CASTPGGGVDGYTF. CDR3 nucleotides: TGTGCCAGCACCCCCGGGGGGGGAGTTGATGGCTACACCTTC.

In this sample, this clonotype turned up many times. The V gene is TRBV28, the J gene TRBJ2-5; no reliable D call. This CDR3 is 13 amino acids long. V shed 3 bases and J shed 2 bases, with 7 bases lying between them. The germline V gene encodes CDR1 MDHEN and CDR2 SYDVKM. This CDR3 is CASSLVWQETQYF. In DNA form, the CDR3 reads TGTGCCAGCAGTTTGGTTTGGCAAGAGACCCAGTACTTC. The whole variable domain, filled in from reference TRBV28 and TRBJ2-5, reads DVKVTQSSRYLVKRTGEKVFLECVQDMDHENMFWYRQDPGLGLRLIYFSYDVKMKEKGDIPEGYSVSREKKERFSLILESASTNQTSMYLCASSLVWQETQYFGPGTRLLVL.

This clonotype has at least ten counts. The V gene is TRBV6-1, the J gene TRBJ1-2; D gene ambiguous. The CDR3 runs to 12 residues. The V and J ends lost 5 bases and 8 bases respectively, with 12 bases between them. Germline V gene sequence: CDR1 MNHNS, CDR2 SASEGT. The CDR3, as DNA: TGTGCCAGCAGTCCGGATATAAGCGGCTACACCTTC. Translation gives CASSPDISGYTF.

This clonotype has a single count. The V and J genes are TRBV24-1 and TRBJ1-2; TRBD1 matches 9 bases. The CDR3 length is 17 residues. Germline lookup yields CDR1 KGHDR and CDR2 SFDVKD. J gave up 2 bases and V 6 bases, and 12 bases lay outside the gene matches. Written as DNA, the CDR3 is TGTGCCACCAGTCCAAAGGGACAGGGACGGAAAAACTATGGCTACACCTTC. Protein: CATSPKGQGRKNYGYTF.

This clonotype showed up many times. V and J are TRBV6-1 and TRBJ1-1; tentatively, D is TRBD1 (5 bases). The CDR3 runs to 12 residues. The V end lost 5 bases, the J end lost 7 bases, and 11 bases lay between the germline ends. Germline CDR1 is MNHNS and CDR2 is SASEGT. CDR3 protein: CASSQDTFEAFF. The CDR3 nucleotides read TGTGCCAGCAGTCAGGACACCTTTGAAGCTTTCTTT.

This clonotype was found many times. The chain carries TRBV28 and TRBJ2-7, with D unresolved. The CDR3 contains 15 residues. The V gene lost 5 bases and the J gene lost 2 bases, with 16 bases spanning the gap. Germline lookup yields CDR1 MDHEN and CDR2 SYDVKM. The CDR3 spells CASSNTGWRTYEQYF. DNA of the CDR3: TGTGCCAGCAGTAATACGGGCTGGCGCACCTACGAGCAGTACTTC.

The V gene is TRBV20-1, the J gene TRBJ2-1, with 12 bases aligning to TRBD2. Trimming cost V 6 bases and J 0 bases; bases outside gene matches: 12. Germline assignment: CDR1 DFQATT and CDR2 SNEGSKA (reference sequence). CDR3 length: 18 residues. The CDR3 sequence is CSAEALLAGGSSYNEQFF. Here the CDR3 DNA reads TGCAGTGCCGAAGCGCTACTAGCGGGGGGAAGCTCCTACAATGAGCAGTTCTTC.

A few counts support this clonotype. The chain uses TRBV9 and TRBJ2-2; tentatively, D is TRBD2 (7 bases). V shed 4 bases and J shed 6 bases, with 16 bases lying between them. There are 15 residues in the CDR3. The germline gives CDR1 SGDLS, CDR2 YYNGEE. The CDR3 protein is CASSTDAGASGELFF. For the CDR3, the DNA is TGTGCCAGCAGCACAGACGCGGGGGCGTCCGGGGAGCTGTTTTTT. The full variable domain, in which reference TRBV9 and TRBJ2-2 provide the parts outside the CDR3, is DSGVTQTPKHLITATGQRVTLRCSPRSGDLSVYWYQQSLDQGLQFLIQYYNGEERAKGNILERFSAQQFPDLHSELNLSSLELGDSALYFCASSTDAGASGELFFGEGSRLTVL.

The rearrangement joins TRBV5-4 to TRBJ2-2; 8 nucleotides line up with TRBD2. V lost 1 base and J lost 5; bases outside the gene matches: 4. This CDR3 is 15 amino acids long. The V gene's germline CDR1 is SGHNT and CDR2 YYREEE (reference sequence). DNA of the CDR3: TGTGCCAGCAGCTTGAAGCGGGAGAGTACCGGGGAGCTGTTTTTT. It yields the protein CASSLKRESTGELFF.

This clonotype was counted at least ten times. The J gene is TRBJ1-1, the V gene TRBV5-1, with D possibly matching TRBD1 (5 bases). V was shortened by 7 bases and J by 1 base, with 11 bases between the two germline ends. From germline, CDR1 is SGHRS and CDR2 YFSETQ. CDR3 size: 13 residues. Here the CDR3 reads CASGEQENTEAFF. CDR3 sequence (DNA): TGCGCCAGCGGGGAACAGGAGAACACTGAAGCTTTCTTT.

This clonotype was counted only a few times. The chain links TRBV2 to TRBJ1-5; D ambiguous. Germline lookup yields CDR1 SNHLY and CDR2 FYNNEI. Trimming took 2 bases from V and 0 from J, leaving 8 bases between them. The CDR3 covers 15 residues. The CDR3 is CASSESQISNQPQHF. CDR3 in DNA: TGTGCCAGCAGTGAAAGTCAGATTAGCAATCAGCCCCAGCATTTT.